These 3 T cell receptor beta chains came from one sample sequenced in a study of T cells in Graves' hyperthyroidism and ophthalmopathy. What was amplified from RNA transcripts were TCR beta CDR3 regions. The TCR CDR3 first-round RT-PCR relied on the HTBI primer set. TCRdb re-derived calls from the multiplex PCR reads in MiXCR, one entry per CDR3 protein. The table includes fewer than 450,000 distinct CDR3 sequences, roughly 17% detected once. Material: blood. These receptors all stem from a woman between 25 and 40 years old with Graves' hyperthyroidism that later progressed to Graves' ophthalmopathy.

This clonotype was found many times. The chain has TRBV12-3 or TRBV12-4 and TRBJ1-6; D is possibly TRBD1 (6 bases). V was cut by 5 bases and J by 6 bases, with 20 bases left in between. The CDR3 is made up of 17 amino acids. The DNA of the CDR3 is TGTGCCAGCAGTCACGACAGGTTCGGGACCGTTAATTCACCCCTCCACTTT. Protein product: CASSHDRFGTVNSPLHF.

This clonotype was picked up many times. The chain joins TRBV28 to TRBJ1-5, with D hard to call. The CDR3 length is 14 residues. The germline V gene encodes CDR1 MDHEN and CDR2 SYDVKM. V lost 6 bases, J lost 4 bases, and 13 bases lay in between. The CDR3, as DNA: TGTGCCAGCAGCCCGGACCGGGTTAATCAGCCCCAGCATTTT. As protein: CASSPDRVNQPQHF.

This clonotype was seen ten or more times. The chain has TRBV20-1 and TRBJ2-2, with D hard to call. V was shortened by 0 bases and J by 4 bases, with 12 bases between the two germline ends. Germline CDR1 DFQATT, CDR2 SNEGSKA (reference sequence). The CDR3 is 15 residues long. CDR3 sequence: CSARENQAGTGELFF. In DNA form, the CDR3 reads TGCAGTGCTAGAGAAAATCAGGCCGGCACCGGGGAGCTGTTTTTT.